This TCR beta chain was profiled in a study of T-cell reconstitution after alpha-beta-depleted transplantation in children. Whole-study findings and limits: Elevated TCRbeta diversity at day 60 was traced, in some patients, to surviving recipient T cells and thymic progenitors.

Unique molecular identifiers featured in how the TCRbeta library was prepared. Using its own MiXCR run on the PCR reads, TCRdb lists one record per CDR3 protein. The sample holds 700,000 to 850,000 distinct CDR3 sequences; around 17% are singletons and the top ten take around 5.3%. Details on this clonotype: Its cognate antigen is unknown.

The CDR3 sequence is 15 residues long. The germline V and J ends were trimmed by 0 bases and 6 bases, with 12 bases remaining between them. The clonotype originates from a male patient between 10 and 17 years old who had a stem cell transplant for acute lymphoblastic leukemia, so the T cells may come from the graft donor. The V gene is TRBV12-3 or TRBV12-4, the J gene TRBJ2-1, with unresolved D. This specimen was PBMCs, mostly from graft donor cells, taken 360 days after TCRalphabeta/CD19-depleted stem cell transplant. CDR3 in DNA: TGTGCCAGCAGTTTAGCGTCCCTGCTTGCCAATGAGCAGTTCTTC. Its protein is CASSLASLLANEQFF.